The clone carrying this T cell receptor (beta chain) was found once. As yet, its antigen is unknown. V shed 5 bases and J 6 bases; nucleotides not matched to a gene: 10. CDR3 length equals 15 residues. The germline CDR1 and CDR2 sequences are SNHLY and FYNNEI. This record belongs to a study of T cells in Graves' hyperthyroidism and ophthalmopathy. Regarding the study as a whole: Peripheral blood also featured most of the thyroid clonotypes expanded above 0.001.

Amplification targeted TCR beta CDR3 regions from RNA transcripts. First-round RT-PCR of the TCR CDR3 relied on the HTBI primer set. TCRdb processed the multiplex PCR reads anew with MiXCR; each CDR3 protein has one entry. The data contain 400,000 or so distinct CDR3 sequences, 13% to 15% of them singletons. The rearrangement uses TRBV2 and TRBJ2-5, with TRBD2 identical over 9 bases. The receptor was isolated from a woman in her sixties or seventies with Graves' ophthalmopathy. The specimen was blood. The CDR3 coding sequence is TGTGCCAGCAGTTTATCAGCGGGAGGCGTGAAGACCCAGTACTTC. This gives the protein CASSLSAGGVKTQYF.